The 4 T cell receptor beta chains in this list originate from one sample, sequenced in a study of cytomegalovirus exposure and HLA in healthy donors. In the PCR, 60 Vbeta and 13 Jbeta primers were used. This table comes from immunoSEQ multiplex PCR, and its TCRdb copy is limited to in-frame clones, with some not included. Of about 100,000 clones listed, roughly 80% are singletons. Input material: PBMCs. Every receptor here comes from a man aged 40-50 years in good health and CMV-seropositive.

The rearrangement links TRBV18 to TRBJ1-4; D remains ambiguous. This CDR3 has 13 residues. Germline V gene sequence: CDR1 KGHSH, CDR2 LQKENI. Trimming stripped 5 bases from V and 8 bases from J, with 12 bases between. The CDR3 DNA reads TGTGCCAGCTCAACGGGAAGCGGGGAAAAACTGTTTTTT. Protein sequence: CASSTGSGEKLFF.

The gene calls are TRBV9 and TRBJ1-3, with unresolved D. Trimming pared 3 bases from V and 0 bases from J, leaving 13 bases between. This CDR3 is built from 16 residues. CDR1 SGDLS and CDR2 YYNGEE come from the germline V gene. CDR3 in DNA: TGTGCCAGCAGCGCGCAATTCCCGAGCTCTGGAAACACCATATATTTT. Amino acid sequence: CASSAQFPSSGNTIYF. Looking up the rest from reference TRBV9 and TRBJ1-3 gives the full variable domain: DSGVTQTPKHLITATGQRVTLRCSPRSGDLSVYWYQQSLDQGLQFLIQYYNGEERAKGNILERFSAQQFPDLHSELNLSSLELGDSALYFCASSAQFPSSGNTIYFGEGSWLTVV.

DNA of the CDR3: TGTGCCAGCAGTTTAAGACCAGGGTATAGCAATCAGCCCCAGCATTTT. It translates to CASSLRPGYSNQPQHF. The rearrangement joins TRBV28 to TRBJ1-5, with D possibly TRBD1 on 5 matching bases. CDR1 and CDR2 from the germline V gene are MDHEN and SYDVKM. Trimming shortened V by 2 bases and J by 0 bases, and 11 bases separated the two germline ends. The CDR3 consists of 16 residues.

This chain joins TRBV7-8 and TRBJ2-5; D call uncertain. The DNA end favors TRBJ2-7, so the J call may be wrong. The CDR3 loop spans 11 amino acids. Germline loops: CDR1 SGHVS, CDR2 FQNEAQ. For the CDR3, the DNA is TGTGCCAGCAGCTTATCCTACGAGCAGTACTTC. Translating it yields CASSLSYEQYF.